This T cell receptor beta chain was sequenced for a study of immune characterization of retroperitoneal liposarcoma. CDR3 length: 12 amino acids. V shed 10 bases, J shed 5 bases, and the junction held 6 bases outside the gene matches. In germline, CDR1 is WNHNN, CDR2 SYGVQD (reference sequence). TCRdb re-analysed the PCR reads in MiXCR, keeping a single row per CDR3 protein. Of about 18,000 distinct CDR3 sequences listed, around 38% are singletons. J is TRBJ2-5 and V is TRBV10-1; 8 bases align to TRBD2. Sequenced material: blood. This TCR was recovered from a male donor with retroperitoneal liposarcoma. CDR3 amino acids: CATGLVRETQYF. CDR3 DNA sequence: TGCGCCACGGGACTAGTCCGGGAGACCCAGTACTTC.